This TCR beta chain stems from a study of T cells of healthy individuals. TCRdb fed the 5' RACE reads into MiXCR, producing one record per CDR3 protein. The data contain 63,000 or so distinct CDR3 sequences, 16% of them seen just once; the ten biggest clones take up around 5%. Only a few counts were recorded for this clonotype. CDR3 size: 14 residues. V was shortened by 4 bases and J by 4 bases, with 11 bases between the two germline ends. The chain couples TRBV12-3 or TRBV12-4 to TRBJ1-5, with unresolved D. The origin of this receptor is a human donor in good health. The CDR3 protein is CASSSINTNQPQHF. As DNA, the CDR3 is TGTGCCAGCAGTTCGATAAACACGAATCAGCCCCAGCATTTT.